This TCR beta chain comes out of a study of T-cell reconstitution after alpha-beta-depleted transplantation in children. Study observations and caveats: Newly produced T cells mostly accounted for T-cell counts and diversity one year post-transplant.

V was trimmed by 6 bases and J by 0 bases, leaving 12 bases between them. From germline, CDR1 is MNHNS and CDR2 SASEGT. The CDR3 is 15 amino acids. About this clonotype: Antigen unknown.

Preparation of the TCRbeta library involved a method that used unique molecular identifiers. TCRdb fed the PCR reads into MiXCR, producing one record per CDR3 protein. The table shows approximately 400,000 distinct CDR3 sequences, with 15% to 20% occurring only once. The receptor comes from a boy under three years old who had a stem cell transplant for Wiskott-Aldrich syndrome, so the T cells may come from the graft donor. Material: PBMCs, mostly from graft donor cells, obtained 360 days after TCRalphabeta/CD19-depleted stem cell transplant. This chain connects TRBV6-1 to TRBJ2-1, with D possibly TRBD2 on 6 matching bases. The CDR3 protein is CASSLRGNSYNEQFF. The CDR3 nucleotides are TGTGCCAGCAGCCTCCGGGGGAACTCCTACAATGAGCAGTTCTTC.